Each of the 17 T cell receptor beta chains below was sequenced from the same sample in a study of T-cell memory formation after mild COVID-19. TCRdb re-analysed the 5' RACE reads in MiXCR, keeping a single row per CDR3 protein. Seen here are 450,000 or so distinct CDR3 sequences, 20% observed once, and the top ten hold roughly 8%. The specimen sequenced was PBMCs or a T cell subset sorted from them (not recorded which). Receptors were obtained from an adult woman who had mild COVID-19 (a few samples of this study predate the infection). Cell type and time point are not known.

The DNA for the CDR3 is TGTGCCAGTGAGAGCGGAGGGCAGGGTGAGCAGTTCTTC. Translation: CASESGGQGEQFF. The chain is built from TRBV19 and TRBJ2-1; D might be TRBD2 (6 bases). The CDR3 is 13 residues long. Germline V gene lookup returns CDR1 LNHDA and CDR2 SQIVND (reference sequence). The V and J ends lost 8 bases and 9 bases respectively, with 17 bases between them.

V is TRBV29-1 and J is TRBJ1-2, with D possibly being TRBD1 (5 bases). CDR1 and CDR2 (germline): SQVTM, ANQGSEA. This CDR3 has 13 residues. Trimming stripped 7 bases from V and 1 base from J, with 13 bases between. The CDR3 nucleotides read TGCAGCGCCGCGGGGGTCCTTAACTATGGCTACACCTTC. Translating it yields CSAAGVLNYGYTF.

The V gene is TRBV4-1, the J gene TRBJ1-1; no clear D gene. V lost 1 base and J 0 bases, leaving 15 bases between the germline ends. Germline V lookup: CDR1 MGHRA, CDR2 YSYEKL. This CDR3 region has 17 residues. In nucleotides, the CDR3 is TGCGCCAGCAGCCAAGGGTCTCCAGTACGGTTGAACACTGAAGCTTTCTTT. It specifies CASSQGSPVRLNTEAFF.

The chain joins TRBV2 to TRBJ1-1, with 9 bases aligning to TRBD1. Germline V gene data show CDR1 as SNHLY and CDR2 as FYNNEI. The ends lost 8 bases at V and 1 base at J; junction bases unmatched: 5. The CDR3 loop spans 14 amino acids. Here the CDR3 DNA reads TGTGCCAGCCGACAGGGACAGGGGAACACTGAAGCTTTCTTT. It specifies CASRQGQGNTEAFF.

This clonotype was seen a single time. This may arise from a read error, as a much more abundant clone is one base away. The chain joins TRBV7-3 to TRBJ1-1, with D uncertain. V lost 5 bases to trimming and J lost 0 bases, with 7 bases between them. The CDR3 consists of 13 residues. From germline, CDR1 is SGHTA and CDR2 FQGTGA. CDR3 coding DNA: TGTGCCAGCAGCCTCCACATGAACACTGAAGCTTTCTTT. It is translated as CASSLHMNTEAFF.

This clonotype was counted between two and nine times. The chain links TRBV12-3 or TRBV12-4 to TRBJ2-3; no clear D. The CDR3 contains 15 residues. The ends were cut back, 5 bases at V and 0 bases at J, with 12 bases in the middle. This chain's CDR3 is CASSEADSSTDTQYF. CDR3 DNA sequence: TGTGCCAGCAGTGAGGCAGATTCTAGCACAGATACGCAGTATTTT.

This clonotype came up once. The chain carries TRBV6-4 and TRBJ1-6, with D possibly matching TRBD1 (6 bases). Trimming stripped 1 base from V and 12 bases from J, with 10 bases between. From germline, CDR1 is MRHNA and CDR2 SNTAGT. This CDR3 has 13 amino acids. DNA for the CDR3: TGTGCCAGCAGTGACTATGAGGGGGGACCCCTCCACTTT. Its protein is CASSDYEGGPLHF.

CDR3 coding DNA: TGTGCCAGCAGCTTAGTTCTCGGAAACACCATATATTTT. Its protein is CASSLVLGNTIYF. The gene calls are TRBV7-9 and TRBJ1-3, with D unclear. This CDR3 is 13 amino acids long. CDR1 is SEHNR, CDR2 FQNEAQ, per germline (reference sequence). Between the trimmed V and J ends, which lost 1 base and 4 bases, there was a span of 5 bases.

The rearrangement uses TRBV21-1 and TRBJ2-4. TRBV21-1 has pseudogene status. The CDR3 runs 15 residues. As DNA, the CDR3 is TGTGCCAGCAGCATGGATCCTCTAGCCAAAAACATTCAGTACTTC. Protein: CASSMDPLAKNIQYF.

This clonotype has a count of ten or more. This chain links TRBV5-1 with TRBJ2-7; 7 bases are shared with TRBD2. The CDR3 is 15 residues long. The germline V gene has CDR1 SGHRS and CDR2 YFSETQ. Trimming removed 0 bases from V and 0 bases from J; junction bases left unmatched: 3. CDR3 coding DNA: TGCGCCAGCAGCTTGGGCCAGCGGGGCTCCTACGAGCAGTACTTC. Encoded protein: CASSLGQRGSYEQYF. Drawing the rest from reference TRBV5-1 and TRBJ2-7, the complete variable domain is KAGVTQTPRYLIKTRGQQVTLSCSPISGHRSVSWYQQTPGQGLQFLFEYFSETQRNKGNFPGRFSGRQFSNSRSEMNVSTLELGDSALYLCASSLGQRGSYEQYFGPGTRLTVT.

The table lists this clonotype with many counts. V usage is TRBV20-1 and J usage is TRBJ1-1, with D perhaps TRBD1 (5 bases). The CDR3 runs 16 residues. V was clipped by 0 bases and J by 0 bases, with 14 bases between them. The germline V gene has CDR1 DFQATT and CDR2 SNEGSKA (reference sequence). The CDR3 spells CSARDLYSGLNTEAFF. The CDR3 nucleotides read TGCAGTGCTAGAGATCTTTACTCAGGGCTGAACACTGAAGCTTTCTTT.

The chain couples TRBV11-3 to TRBJ2-3, with 9 bases matching TRBD1. With 0 bases clipped from V and 2 bases from J, the junction kept 6 bases outside the gene matches. The CDR3 extends over 17 amino acids. Germline V gene data show CDR1 as SGHNT and CDR2 as YENEEA. CDR3 amino acids: CASSLDGGTGYTDTQYF. The CDR3 DNA reads as TGTGCCAGCAGCTTAGACGGCGGGACAGGGTACACAGATACGCAGTATTTT.

The CDR3 nucleotides read TGCAGTGCTAGAGATTCTTTCGGACCGGACAGACGGGCTGAAGCTTTCTTT. Protein product: CSARDSFGPDRRAEAFF. The chain carries TRBV20-1 and TRBJ1-1; possibly TRBD1 for D (6 bases). Germline CDR1 is DFQATT and CDR2 is SNEGSKA (reference sequence). The CDR3 has 17 residues. V lost 0 bases to trimming and J lost 6 bases, with 23 bases between them.

This rearrangement joins TRBV7-9 to TRBJ2-6; D might be TRBD2 (5 bases). CDR3 length equals 13 residues. Trimming removed 11 bases from V and 2 bases from J, with 10 bases in between. Germline-derived CDR1 and CDR2 are SEHNR and FQNEAQ (reference sequence). The CDR3 bases are TGTGCCCTGCGGGTCGCTGGGGCCAACGTCCTGACTTTC. Amino acids: CALRVAGANVLTF.

This clonotype was seen a handful of times. V and J are TRBV2 and TRBJ2-2, with 10 bases matching TRBD1. CDR1 and CDR2 (germline): SNHLY, FYNNEI. The CDR3 consists of 18 residues. The junction had 7 bases not matched to a gene; V was cut back by 3 bases and J by 0 bases. CDR3 sequence: CASSEGTGAPANTGELFF. As DNA, the CDR3 is TGTGCCAGCAGTGAGGGGACAGGGGCTCCCGCGAACACCGGGGAGCTGTTTTTT.

This clonotype was counted only a few times. The chain carries TRBV5-1 and TRBJ1-1, with D tentatively TRBD1 (6 bases). Germline CDR1 is SGHRS and CDR2 is YFSETQ. Trimming removed 0 bases at V and 1 base at J, with 13 bases between. There are 16 residues in the CDR3. CDR3 protein: CASSLAPTGTNTEAFF. Here the CDR3 DNA reads TGCGCCAGCAGCTTGGCCCCCACAGGGACGAACACTGAAGCTTTCTTT.

The gene calls are TRBV6-5 and TRBJ1-2; TRBD1 matches 9 bases. CDR1 MNHEY and CDR2 SVGAGI come from the germline V gene. The CDR3 runs 13 residues. V was clipped by 6 bases and J by 7 bases; unmatched bases: 6. The CDR3 loop reads CASRLGQGTGYTF. The CDR3 region has the DNA TGTGCCAGCAGACTCGGACAGGGGACTGGCTACACCTTC.